This is a list of T cell receptor beta chains from one sample in a study of T cells in Graves' hyperthyroidism and ophthalmopathy. One entry per CDR3 protein results from TCRdb running MiXCR on the multiplex PCR reads. The table includes about 270,000 distinct CDR3 sequences, approximately 23% detected once. What was sequenced was blood. These receptors all stem from a young man with Graves' ophthalmopathy. Both conserved end residues are part of each CDR3. A D gene is named only where the DNA matches it firmly. Clone sizes are given selectively: once, few, many, or a class where the clone is expanded.

J: TRBJ2-2; V: TRBV7-9; D: NA; size: few; DNA: TGTGCCAGCAGTCTTCCGGCCCCCCACAGCGGGGAGCTGTTTTTT; CDR3: CASSLPAPHSGELFF
J: TRBJ2-7; V: TRBV14; D: NA; size: NA; DNA: TGTGCCAGCAGCCAATTGACAGCTGGGGCCGGCGAGCAGTACTTC; CDR3: CASSQLTAGAGEQYF
J: TRBJ1-5; V: TRBV5-1; D: NA; size: many; DNA: TGCGCCAGCAGCCCGGACTCTACAGTCCAGCCCCAGCATTTT; CDR3: CASSPDSTVQPQHF
J: TRBJ2-7; V: TRBV11-2; D: TRBD1; size: few; DNA: TGTGCCAGCAGCTTCCGGGACAGGGGTATCGAGCAGTACTTC; CDR3: CASSFRDRGIEQYF
J: TRBJ1-4; V: TRBV28; D: TRBD1; size: few; DNA: TGTGCCAGCAGAGAGACAGGGGGAGGTGAAAAACTGTTTTTT; CDR3: CASRETGGGEKLFF
J: TRBJ2-1; V: TRBV28; D: TRBD2; size: many; DNA: TGTGCCAGCAACCCCGGGACTAGCGGGAGATTTGAGCAGTTCTTC; CDR3: CASNPGTSGRFEQFF
J: TRBJ1-5; V: TRBV20-1; D: NA; size: few; DNA: TGCAGTGCTAGAGACTCGCCTAATCGGCCCCAGCATTTT; CDR3: CSARDSPNRPQHF
J: TRBJ2-7; V: TRBV28; D: NA; size: many; DNA: TGTGCCAGCAGTCGCGAGAGACTTATCTCCTACGAGCAGTACTTC; CDR3: CASSRERLISYEQYF
J: TRBJ2-7; V: TRBV5-6; D: TRBD2; size: NA; DNA: TGTGCCAGCAGCTTTCTAACTAGCGGGAGGGCCTCCTACGAGCAGTACTTC; CDR3: CASSFLTSGRASYEQYF
J: TRBJ1-2; V: TRBV6-5; D: NA; size: few; DNA: TGTGCCAGCAGTTACGGTAGGCAGAAGTATGGCTACACCTTC; CDR3: CASSYGRQKYGYTF
J: TRBJ2-1; V: TRBV20-1; D: NA; size: many; DNA: TGCAGTGCAGGGGACGTCGGGGGGCCCTACAATGAGCAGTTCTTC; CDR3: CSAGDVGGPYNEQFF
J: TRBJ1-2; V: TRBV24-1; D: TRBD1; size: many; DNA: TGTGCCATCTCAACCGGGACAGGGGGCCGTGGCTACACCTTC; CDR3: CAISTGTGGRGYTF
J: TRBJ2-5; V: TRBV20-1; D: TRBD1; size: many; DNA: TGCAGTGCTAGAGATGTGGGACAGCAACTCCATAGGGGAGAGACCCAGTACTTC; CDR3: CSARDVGQQLHRGETQYF
J: TRBJ1-5; V: TRBV19; D: TRBD1; size: NA; DNA: TGTGCCACTTCGACAGGGGGGGGTCAGCCCCAGCATTTT; CDR3: CATSTGGGQPQHF
J: TRBJ2-7; V: TRBV5-1; D: NA; size: few; DNA: TGCGCCAGCAGCTTGGACAGGGTCGAGCAGTACTTC; CDR3: CASSLDRVEQYF
J: TRBJ1-2; V: TRBV5-1; D: TRBD1; size: NA; DNA: TGCGCCAGCAGCTTGCTTCGGACAGGGAATGGCTACACCTTC; CDR3: CASSLLRTGNGYTF
J: TRBJ2-5; V: TRBV12-3/TRBV12-4; D: NA; size: many; DNA: TGTGCCAGCAGTTTCGTTTGGGAGACCCAGTACTTC; CDR3: CASSFVWETQYF
J: TRBJ2-1; V: TRBV6-1; D: TRBD2; size: NA; DNA: TGTGCCAGCAGTGGTACTAGCGGGACTGTCCCTAATGAGCAGTTCTTC; CDR3: CASSGTSGTVPNEQFF
J: TRBJ1-1; V: TRBV9; D: NA; size: NA; DNA: TGTGCCAGCAGCTCATCAGGGGATAGCACTGAAGCTTTCTTT; CDR3: CASSSSGDSTEAFF
J: TRBJ2-1; V: TRBV24-1; D: NA; size: NA; DNA: TGTGCCACTTCAGGGGGGTACAATGAGCAGTTCTTC; CDR3: CATSGGYNEQFF
J: TRBJ2-7; V: TRBV6-1; D: NA; size: many; DNA: TGTGCCAGCAGTGATACTACCGCCTACGAGCAGTACTTC; CDR3: CASSDTTAYEQYF
J: TRBJ2-1; V: TRBV5-1; D: NA; size: few; DNA: TGCGCCAGCAGCCCCAGCGATGAGCAGTTCTTC; CDR3: CASSPSDEQFF
J: TRBJ1-1; V: TRBV19; D: NA; size: NA; DNA: TGTGCCAGTAGTCCAGGACTTAGCACTGAAGCTTTCTTT; CDR3: CASSPGLSTEAFF
J: TRBJ2-5; V: TRBV19; D: TRBD2; size: NA; DNA: TGTGTCTACCCATCCGATACTAGCGCCCAAGAGACCCAGTACTTC; CDR3: CVYPSDTSAQETQYF
J: TRBJ2-7; V: TRBV11-3; D: NA; size: NA; DNA: TGTGCCAGCAGCTCGAACAGGGACTCCTACGAGCAGTACTTC; CDR3: CASSSNRDSYEQYF
J: TRBJ2-7; V: TRBV6-2/TRBV6-3; D: NA; size: many; DNA: TGTGCCAGCAGTCAAGGAAGACGGTTCCAGTCTTACGAGCAGTACTTC; CDR3: CASSQGRRFQSYEQYF
J: TRBJ2-6; V: TRBV5-1; D: NA; size: NA; DNA: TGCGCCAGCAGCTTGGATGGGGCTGGGGCCAACGTCCTGACTTTC; CDR3: CASSLDGAGANVLTF
J: TRBJ2-2; V: TRBV6-1; D: NA; size: NA; DNA: TGTGCCAGCAGTCCGTACCAGGGTAGCACCGGGGAGCTGTTTTTT; CDR3: CASSPYQGSTGELFF
J: TRBJ2-5; V: TRBV20-1; D: TRBD1; size: many; DNA: TGCAGTGCTAGAGATAGACAGGGTGTTGGAGAGACCCAGTACTTC; CDR3: CSARDRQGVGETQYF
J: TRBJ1-6; V: TRBV12-3/TRBV12-4; D: NA; size: NA; DNA: TGTGCCAGCAGGGTTGACAGGTCGAATTCACCCCTCCACTTT; CDR3: CASRVDRSNSPLHF
J: TRBJ2-3; V: TRBV5-1; D: TRBD2; size: many; DNA: TGCGCCAGCAGCAAACTTGTAGCGGGAAGCACAGATACGCAGTATTTT; CDR3: CASSKLVAGSTDTQYF
J: TRBJ1-2; V: TRBV19; D: NA; size: few; DNA: TGTGCCAGTAGTTCTGCCGCCAGGCGGCTATATGGCTACACCTTC; CDR3: CASSSAARRLYGYTF
J: TRBJ2-4; V: TRBV27; D: TRBD1; size: NA; DNA: TGTGCCAACAGGAACAGGGGAACCAAAAACATTCAGTACTTC; CDR3: CANRNRGTKNIQYF
J: TRBJ2-3; V: TRBV7-3; D: NA; size: NA; DNA: TGTGCCAGCAGCAATGCTAAGGGGGATACGCAGTATTTT; CDR3: CASSNAKGDTQYF
J: TRBJ2-5; V: TRBV11-2; D: TRBD2; size: many; DNA: TGTGCCAGCAGCTTGGCTAGCGGGCCTTCCCAGTACTTC; CDR3: CASSLASGPSQYF
J: TRBJ2-7; V: TRBV12-5; D: TRBD1; size: NA; DNA: TGTGCTAGTGGTTTGGTACGAGGGACAGGGGGCTACGAGCAGTACTTC; CDR3: CASGLVRGTGGYEQYF
J: TRBJ2-7; V: TRBV7-9; D: TRBD2; size: few; DNA: TGTGCCAGCAGCCCACTGACTAGCGGAGACTACGAGCAGTACTTC; CDR3: CASSPLTSGDYEQYF
J: TRBJ2-3; V: TRBV12-3/TRBV12-4; D: TRBD2; size: NA; DNA: TGTGCCAGCAGTTCTAGCGGCACCCCGGATACGCAGTATTTT; CDR3: CASSSSGTPDTQYF
J: TRBJ2-3; V: TRBV9; D: NA; size: few; DNA: TGTGCCAGCAGCGTATTGTTCAGGGCCTCAGATACGCAGTATTTT; CDR3: CASSVLFRASDTQYF
J: TRBJ2-1; V: TRBV20-1; D: NA; size: many; DNA: TGCAGTGCTAGAGATAAGACAGTTGGTAATGAGCAGTTCTTC; CDR3: CSARDKTVGNEQFF
J: TRBJ2-4; V: TRBV3-1; D: NA; size: few; DNA: TGTGCCAGCAGCCACTTTGGGGGCCAAAACATTCAGTACTTC; CDR3: CASSHFGGQNIQYF
J: TRBJ2-2; V: TRBV27; D: NA; size: few; DNA: TGTGCCAGCAGTTTGAAGGGACAAGCGAACACCGGGGAGCTGTTTTTT; CDR3: CASSLKGQANTGELFF
J: TRBJ1-5; V: TRBV28; D: NA; size: many; DNA: TGTGCCAGCGGGGTGTCCCGTGGCAATCAGCCCCAGCATTTT; CDR3: CASGVSRGNQPQHF
J: TRBJ1-5; V: TRBV2; D: NA; size: few; DNA: TGTGCCAGCGGCGGGACGAGCGAGCCCCAGCATTTT; CDR3: CASGGTSEPQHF
J: TRBJ2-1; V: TRBV24-1; D: TRBD2; size: many; DNA: TGTGCCACCAGCATAACTAGCGGGAACTACAATGAGCAGTTCTTC; CDR3: CATSITSGNYNEQFF
J: TRBJ2-7; V: TRBV12-3/TRBV12-4; D: TRBD1; size: few; DNA: TGTGCCAGCAACGTACAGGGGGCCGCATACGAGCAGTACTTC; CDR3: CASNVQGAAYEQYF